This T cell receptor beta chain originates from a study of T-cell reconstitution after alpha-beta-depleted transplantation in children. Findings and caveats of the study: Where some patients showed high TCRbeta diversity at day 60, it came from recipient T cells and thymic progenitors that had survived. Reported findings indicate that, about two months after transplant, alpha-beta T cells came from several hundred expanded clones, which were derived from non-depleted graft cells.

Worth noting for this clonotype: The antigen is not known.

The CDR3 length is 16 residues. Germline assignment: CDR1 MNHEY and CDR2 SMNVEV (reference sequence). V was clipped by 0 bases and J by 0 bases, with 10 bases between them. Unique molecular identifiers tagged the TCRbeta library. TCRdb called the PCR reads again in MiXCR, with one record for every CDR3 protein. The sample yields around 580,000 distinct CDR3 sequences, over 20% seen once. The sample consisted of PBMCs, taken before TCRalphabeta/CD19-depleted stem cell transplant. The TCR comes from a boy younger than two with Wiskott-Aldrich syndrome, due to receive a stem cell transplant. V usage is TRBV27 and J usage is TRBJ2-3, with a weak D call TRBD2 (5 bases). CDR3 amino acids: CASSLSPSSSTDTQYF. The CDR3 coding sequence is TGTGCCAGCAGTTTATCGCCTAGCTCCAGCACAGATACGCAGTATTTT.